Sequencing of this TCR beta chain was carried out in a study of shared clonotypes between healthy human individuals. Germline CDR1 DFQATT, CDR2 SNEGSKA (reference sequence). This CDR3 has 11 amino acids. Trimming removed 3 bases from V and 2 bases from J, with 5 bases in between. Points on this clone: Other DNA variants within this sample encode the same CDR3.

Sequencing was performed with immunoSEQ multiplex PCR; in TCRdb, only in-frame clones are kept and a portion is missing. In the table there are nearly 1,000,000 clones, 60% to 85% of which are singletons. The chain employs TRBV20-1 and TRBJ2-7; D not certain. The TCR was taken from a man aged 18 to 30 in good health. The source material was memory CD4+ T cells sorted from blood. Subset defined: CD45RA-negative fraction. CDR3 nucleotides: TGCAGTGCTAGGGTAACCTACGAGCAGTACTTC. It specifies CSARVTYEQYF.